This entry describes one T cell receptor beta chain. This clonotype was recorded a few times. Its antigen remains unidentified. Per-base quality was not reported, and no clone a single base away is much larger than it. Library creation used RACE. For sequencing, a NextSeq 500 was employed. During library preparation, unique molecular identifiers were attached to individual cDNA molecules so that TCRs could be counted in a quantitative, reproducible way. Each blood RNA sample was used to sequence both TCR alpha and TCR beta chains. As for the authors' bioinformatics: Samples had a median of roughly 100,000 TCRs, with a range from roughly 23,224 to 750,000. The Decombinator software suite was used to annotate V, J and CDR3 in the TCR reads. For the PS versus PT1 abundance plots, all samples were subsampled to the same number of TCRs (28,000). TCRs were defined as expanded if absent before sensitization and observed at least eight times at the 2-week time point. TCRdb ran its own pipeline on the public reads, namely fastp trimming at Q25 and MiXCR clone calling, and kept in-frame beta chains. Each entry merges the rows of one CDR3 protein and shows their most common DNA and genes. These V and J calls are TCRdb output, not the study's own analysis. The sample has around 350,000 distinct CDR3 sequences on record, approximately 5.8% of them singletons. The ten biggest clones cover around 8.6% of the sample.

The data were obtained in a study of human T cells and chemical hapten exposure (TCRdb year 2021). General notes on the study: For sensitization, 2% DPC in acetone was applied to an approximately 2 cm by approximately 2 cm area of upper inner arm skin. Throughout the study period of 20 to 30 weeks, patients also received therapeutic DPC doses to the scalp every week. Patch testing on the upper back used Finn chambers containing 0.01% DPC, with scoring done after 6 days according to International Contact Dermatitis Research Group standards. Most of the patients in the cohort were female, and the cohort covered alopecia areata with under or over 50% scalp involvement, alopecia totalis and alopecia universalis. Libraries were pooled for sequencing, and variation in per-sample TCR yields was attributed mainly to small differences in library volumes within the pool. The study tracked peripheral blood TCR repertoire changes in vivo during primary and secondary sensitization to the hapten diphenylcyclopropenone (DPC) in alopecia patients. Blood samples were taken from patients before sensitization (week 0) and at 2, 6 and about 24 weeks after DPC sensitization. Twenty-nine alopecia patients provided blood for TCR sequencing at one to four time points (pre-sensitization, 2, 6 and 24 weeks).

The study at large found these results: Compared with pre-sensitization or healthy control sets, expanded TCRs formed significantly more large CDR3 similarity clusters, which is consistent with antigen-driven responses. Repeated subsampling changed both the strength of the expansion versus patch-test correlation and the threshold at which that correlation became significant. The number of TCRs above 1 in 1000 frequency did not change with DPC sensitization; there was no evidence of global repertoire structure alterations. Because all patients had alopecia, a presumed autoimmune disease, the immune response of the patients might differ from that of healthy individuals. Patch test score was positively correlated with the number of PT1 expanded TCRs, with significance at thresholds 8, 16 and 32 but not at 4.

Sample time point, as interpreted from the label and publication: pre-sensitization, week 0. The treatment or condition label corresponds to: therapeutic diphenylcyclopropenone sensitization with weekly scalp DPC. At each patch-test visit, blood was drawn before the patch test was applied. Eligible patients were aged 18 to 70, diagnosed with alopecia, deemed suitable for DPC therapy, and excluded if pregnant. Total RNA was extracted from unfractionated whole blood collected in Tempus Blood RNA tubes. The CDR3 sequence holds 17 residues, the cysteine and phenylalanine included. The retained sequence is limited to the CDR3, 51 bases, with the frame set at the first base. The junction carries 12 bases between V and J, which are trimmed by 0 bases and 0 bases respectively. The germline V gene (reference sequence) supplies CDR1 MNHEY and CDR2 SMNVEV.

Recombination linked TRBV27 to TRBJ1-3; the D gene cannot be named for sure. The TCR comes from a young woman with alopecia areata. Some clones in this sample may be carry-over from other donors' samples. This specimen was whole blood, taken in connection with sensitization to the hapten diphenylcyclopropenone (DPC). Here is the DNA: TGTGCCAGCAGTTTATCGGCAGGAACACTCTCTGGAAACACCATATATTTT. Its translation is CASSLSAGTLSGNTIYF.